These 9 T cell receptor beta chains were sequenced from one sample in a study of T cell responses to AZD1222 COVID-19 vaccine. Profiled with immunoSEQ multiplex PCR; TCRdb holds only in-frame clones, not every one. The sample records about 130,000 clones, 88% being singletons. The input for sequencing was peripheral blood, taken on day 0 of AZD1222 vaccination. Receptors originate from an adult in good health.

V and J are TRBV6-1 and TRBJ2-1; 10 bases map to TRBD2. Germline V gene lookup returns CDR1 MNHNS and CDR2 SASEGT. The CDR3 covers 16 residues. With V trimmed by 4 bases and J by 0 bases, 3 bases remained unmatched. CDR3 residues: CASSAGLAASYNEQFF. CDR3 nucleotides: TGTGCCAGCAGTGCCGGACTAGCGGCCTCCTACAATGAGCAGTTCTTC.

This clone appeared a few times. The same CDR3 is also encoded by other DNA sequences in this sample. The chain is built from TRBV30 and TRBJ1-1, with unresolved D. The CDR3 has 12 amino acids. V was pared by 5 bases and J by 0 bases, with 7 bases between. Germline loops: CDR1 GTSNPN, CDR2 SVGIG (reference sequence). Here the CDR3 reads CAWDGLNTEAFF. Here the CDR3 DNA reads TGTGCCTGGGACGGTTTGAACACTGAAGCTTTCTTT.

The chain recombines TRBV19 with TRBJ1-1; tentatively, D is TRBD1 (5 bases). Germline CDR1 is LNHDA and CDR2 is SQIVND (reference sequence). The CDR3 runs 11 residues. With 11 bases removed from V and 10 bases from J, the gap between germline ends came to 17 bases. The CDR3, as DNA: TGTGCCTCAGGGTGGGCCGGGGGAGCTTTCTTT. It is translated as CASGWAGGAFF.

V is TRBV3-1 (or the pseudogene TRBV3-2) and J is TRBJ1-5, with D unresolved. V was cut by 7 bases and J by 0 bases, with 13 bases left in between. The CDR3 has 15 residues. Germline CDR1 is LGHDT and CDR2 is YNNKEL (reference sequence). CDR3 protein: CASNHLPGSNQPQHF. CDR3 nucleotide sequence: TGTGCCAGCAACCACCTCCCGGGTAGCAATCAGCCCCAGCATTTT.

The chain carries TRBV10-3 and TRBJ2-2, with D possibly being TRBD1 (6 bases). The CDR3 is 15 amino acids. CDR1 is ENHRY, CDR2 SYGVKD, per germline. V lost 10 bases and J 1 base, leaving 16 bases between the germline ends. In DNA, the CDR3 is TGTGCCAGCTACCAGGGGTTTCAGAACACCGGGGAGCTGTTTTTT. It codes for CASYQGFQNTGELFF.

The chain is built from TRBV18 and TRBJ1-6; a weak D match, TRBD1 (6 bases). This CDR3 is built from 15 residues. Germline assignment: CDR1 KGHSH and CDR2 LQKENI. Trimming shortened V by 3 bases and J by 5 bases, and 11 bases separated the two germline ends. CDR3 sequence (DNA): TGTGCCAGCTCACCTCGGGACATGAATAATTCACCCCTCCACTTT. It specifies CASSPRDMNNSPLHF. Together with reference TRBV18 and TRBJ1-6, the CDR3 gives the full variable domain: NAGVMQNPRHLVRRRGQEARLRCSPMKGHSHVYWYRQLPEEGLKFMVYLQKENIIDESGMPKERFSAEFPKEGPSILRIQQVVRGDSAAYFCASSPRDMNNSPLHFGNGTRLTVT.

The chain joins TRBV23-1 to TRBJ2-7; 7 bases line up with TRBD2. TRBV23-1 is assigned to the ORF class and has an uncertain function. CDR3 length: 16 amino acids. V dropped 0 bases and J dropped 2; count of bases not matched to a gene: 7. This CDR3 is CASSQSGGAAAYEQYF. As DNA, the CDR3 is TGCGCCAGCAGTCAATCGGGAGGGGCGGCAGCCTACGAGCAGTACTTC.

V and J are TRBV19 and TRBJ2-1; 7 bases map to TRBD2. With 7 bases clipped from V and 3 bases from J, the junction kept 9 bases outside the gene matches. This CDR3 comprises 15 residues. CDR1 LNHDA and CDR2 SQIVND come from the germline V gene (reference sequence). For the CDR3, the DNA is TGTGCCAGTACCCCTCGGGGACTACTCTACAATGAGCAGTTCTTC. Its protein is CASTPRGLLYNEQFF.

The CDR3 is CASSLGLAGGYDTQYF. The CDR3 DNA reads TGCGCCAGCAGCTTGGGACTAGCGGGAGGTTACGATACGCAGTATTTT. The V and J genes are TRBV5-1 and TRBJ2-3; 13 bases map to TRBD2. Germline V gene lookup returns CDR1 SGHRS and CDR2 YFSETQ. V shed 0 bases, J shed 6 bases, and the junction held 4 bases outside the gene matches. CDR3 size: 16 residues.